The clone carrying this TCR beta chain was detected once. These data originate in a study of shared clonotypes between healthy human individuals. Only in-frame clones appear in the TCRdb table, and some are missing; sequencing was by immunoSEQ multiplex PCR. The data show 400,000 to 500,000 clones, over 60% seen once. Germline CDR1 and CDR2: SGHRS and YFSETQ. This CDR3 has 15 amino acids. Deletions cut 4 bases from V and 3 bases from J, with 13 bases between. Specimen: PBMCs. The chain links TRBV5-1 to TRBJ2-2; maybe TRBD1 (7 bases). This TCR was sampled from a woman aged 40 to 55 in good health. Some clones in this sample may be carry-over from other donors' samples. CDR3 DNA: TGCGCCAGCAGCGCGGGACAGTTAGACACCGGGGAGCTGTTTTTT. Residues: CASSAGQLDTGELFF.